This T cell receptor (beta chain) emerged from a study of T-cell reconstitution after alpha-beta-depleted transplantation in children. This clonotype has only a few counts. Preparation of the TCRbeta library was carried out with unique molecular identifiers. MiXCR, applied by TCRdb to the PCR reads, yields one record per CDR3 protein. The sample holds about 600,000 distinct CDR3 sequences; under 30% are singletons and the top ten take 11% to 15%. The germline V gene encodes CDR1 MDHEN and CDR2 SYDVKM. Trimming took 4 bases from V and 8 from J; bases not matched to a gene: 10. The CDR3 covers 15 residues.

The sequence derives from a boy younger than two who had a stem cell transplant for acute myeloid leukemia, so the T cells may come from the graft donor. V usage is TRBV28 and J usage is TRBJ2-1; TRBD1 matches 8 bases. The material was PBMCs, mostly from graft donor cells, obtained 360 days after TCRalphabeta/CD19-depleted stem cell transplant. The CDR3: CASSWHRGVFDEQFF. The CDR3 DNA reads as TGTGCCAGCAGTTGGCACAGGGGGGTTTTCGATGAGCAGTTCTTC.